These T cell receptor beta chains were read from a single sample in a study of T-cell reconstitution after alpha-beta-depleted transplantation in children. One entry per CDR3 protein results from TCRdb running MiXCR on the PCR reads. The sample has about 98,000 distinct CDR3 sequences, roughly 7.2% seen once. Sequences were derived from PBMCs, sampled before TCRalphabeta/CD19-depleted stem cell transplant. Receptors were obtained from a boy between 2 and 10 years old with acute lymphoblastic leukemia, due to receive a stem cell transplant. The CDR3 runs from the conserved cysteine through the conserved F or W. A D gene is named only where the DNA matches it firmly. Size is omitted from some rows. Given values are once, few, many or a class for expanded clones.

d_call,j_call,clone_size,v_call,cdr3_nt,cdr3_aa
TRBD2,TRBJ2-3,NA,TRBV10-3,TGTGCCACCAGGACTAGCGGGACTAGCACAGATACGCAGTATTTT,CATRTSGTSTDTQYF
NA,TRBJ2-7,NA,TRBV11-2,TGTGCCAGCACCACCCACGACAGCCCCTACGAGCAGTACTTC,CASTTHDSPYEQYF
TRBD2,TRBJ2-1,many,TRBV11-1,TGTGCCAGCAGCTTAGGCAGCGGGGATTGGGTTCAGTACAATGAGCAGTTCTTC,CASSLGSGDWVQYNEQFF
NA,TRBJ1-5,many,TRBV21-1,TGTGCCAGCATTGGAGACAGGGATCAGCCCCAGCATTTT,CASIGDRDQPQHF
TRBD2,TRBJ2-7,few,TRBV12-3/TRBV12-4,TGTGCCATCACCCTGGGGGGGACTTACTCCTACGAGCAGTACTTC,CAITLGGTYSYEQYF
NA,TRBJ1-1,many,TRBV6-5,TGTGCCAGCAGTTACAGTGGGTCGGGGAGCACTGAAGCTTTCTTT,CASSYSGSGSTEAFF
TRBD1,TRBJ1-4,NA,TRBV12-3/TRBV12-4,TGTGCCAGCAGAAGACAGGGGGGGGTGCGCGGAGGGGGCAATGAAAAACTGTTTTTT,CASRRQGGVRGGGNEKLFF
NA,TRBJ2-7,few,TRBV27,TGTGCCAGCAGTTTTCGGCAACGCTCCTACGAGCAGTACTTC,CASSFRQRSYEQYF
TRBD1,TRBJ2-6,few,TRBV20-1,TGCAGTGCTCTCGCAGGGGGCCTAGGGGCCAACGTCCTGACTTTC,CSALAGGLGANVLTF
NA,TRBJ1-2,few,TRBV20-1,TGCAGTGCTCTTGGGTCTGGTGGCTACACCTTC,CSALGSGGYTF
NA,TRBJ2-7,few,TRBV7-3,TGTGCCAGCAGCTTATCTGGGGGGCGTCTTCCCTACGAGCAGTACTTC,CASSLSGGRLPYEQYF
NA,TRBJ2-6,many,TRBV6-2/TRBV6-3,TGTGCCAGCAGCAGGGACAAATCCTACTCTGGGGCCAACGTCCTGACTTTC,CASSRDKSYSGANVLTF
TRBD1,TRBJ2-7,few,TRBV28,TGTGCCAGCAGTTGGCACAGGGGGGCCTACGAGCAGTACTTC,CASSWHRGAYEQYF
NA,TRBJ2-2,many,TRBV12-3/TRBV12-4,TGTGCCAGCAACCGTCCAGGGTTCGGGGAGCTGTTTTTT,CASNRPGFGELFF